The rows below give T cell receptor beta chains drawn from one sample of a study of blood T cell repertoires in COVID-19. Produced via immunoSEQ multiplex PCR; TCRdb's table is partial and in-frame only. Found here are roughly 160,000 clones, 70% to 80% of them singletons; the top ten hold 15% to 20%. Material for sequencing was PBMCs or T cells enriched from blood (not recorded which). These receptor sequences come from an older woman in a cohort exposed to, infected with or recovered from COVID-19 (not recorded which). CDR3s include the opening cysteine and the closing phenylalanine or tryptophan. D genes are given only for firm matches. Not all rows give a size; the values are once, few, many and, for expanded clones, a class.

V gene: TRBV5-1; D gene: NA; clone size: NA; J gene: TRBJ1-2; CDR3 protein: CASSLAPQGTNYGYTF; CDR3 DNA: TGCGCCAGCAGCTTGGCCCCGCAGGGGACTAACTATGGCTACACCTTC
V gene: TRBV24-1; D gene: TRBD2; clone size: NA; J gene: TRBJ2-1; CDR3 protein: CATSGLAAYNEQFF; CDR3 DNA: TGTGCCACCAGTGGACTAGCGGCCTACAATGAGCAGTTCTTC
V gene: TRBV18; D gene: TRBD1; clone size: NA; J gene: TRBJ1-4; CDR3 protein: CASRGQPSNEKLFF; CDR3 DNA: TGTGCCAGCCGGGGACAGCCGTCTAATGAAAAACTGTTTTTT
V gene: TRBV5-6; D gene: NA; clone size: few; J gene: TRBJ2-7; CDR3 protein: CASQVQEEALYEQYF; CDR3 DNA: TGTGCCAGCCAGGTCCAAGAGGAGGCCCTCTACGAGCAGTACTTC
V gene: TRBV28; D gene: TRBD1; clone size: NA; J gene: TRBJ2-7; CDR3 protein: CASSPTWQGAPVPYF; CDR3 DNA: TGTGCCAGCAGCCCGACGTGGCAGGGGGCTCCTGTTCCGTACTTC
V gene: TRBV28; D gene: TRBD1; clone size: NA; J gene: TRBJ1-5; CDR3 protein: CASSSGQGTNQPQHF; CDR3 DNA: TGTGCCAGCAGTTCGGGACAGGGTACGAATCAGCCCCAGCATTTT
V gene: TRBV5-1; D gene: TRBD2; clone size: NA; J gene: TRBJ2-3; CDR3 protein: CASSLGLAGGPGTDTQYF; CDR3 DNA: TGCGCCAGCAGCTTGGGACTAGCGGGAGGGCCCGGCACAGATACGCAGTATTTT
V gene: TRBV2; D gene: TRBD1; clone size: NA; J gene: TRBJ2-4; CDR3 protein: CASTFVTGTDARYF; CDR3 DNA: TGTGCCAGCACTTTCGTCACGGGGACAGACGCAAGGTACTTC
V gene: TRBV30; D gene: NA; clone size: NA; J gene: TRBJ1-3; CDR3 protein: CAWGLNTIYF; CDR3 DNA: TGTGCCTGGGGACTCAACACCATATATTTT
V gene: TRBV4-3; D gene: NA; clone size: NA; J gene: TRBJ1-6; CDR3 protein: CASSQSGGAGVYSPLHF; CDR3 DNA: TGCGCCAGCAGCCAAAGTGGGGGGGCAGGGGTGTATTCACCCCTCCACTTT
V gene: TRBV6-6; D gene: NA; clone size: NA; J gene: TRBJ2-5; CDR3 protein: CASSPEHGETQYF; CDR3 DNA: TGTGCCAGCAGTCCGGAGCACGGAGAGACCCAGTACTTC
V gene: TRBV19; D gene: NA; clone size: NA; J gene: TRBJ1-1; CDR3 protein: CASSNGGGSTEAFF; CDR3 DNA: TGTGCCAGTAGTAACGGGGGTGGAAGCACTGAAGCTTTCTTT
V gene: TRBV19; D gene: NA; clone size: once; J gene: TRBJ2-1; CDR3 protein: CASSPGYTHNEQFF; CDR3 DNA: TGTGCCAGTAGTCCCGGGTACACCCACAATGAGCAGTTCTTC
V gene: TRBV5-1; D gene: TRBD1; clone size: once; J gene: TRBJ2-5; CDR3 protein: CASSSQGSQETQYF; CDR3 DNA: TGCGCCAGCAGCTCACAGGGGTCCCAAGAGACCCAGTACTTC
V gene: TRBV10-3; D gene: TRBD1; clone size: NA; J gene: TRBJ2-2; CDR3 protein: CAIRQGTNTGELFF; CDR3 DNA: TGTGCCATCAGACAGGGGACGAACACCGGGGAGCTGTTTTTT
V gene: TRBV28; D gene: TRBD2; clone size: NA; J gene: TRBJ2-2; CDR3 protein: CASGRADTGELFF; CDR3 DNA: TGTGCCAGCGGGAGGGCCGACACCGGGGAGCTGTTTTTT
V gene: TRBV2; D gene: TRBD1; clone size: NA; J gene: TRBJ2-1; CDR3 protein: CASAGTGADEQFF; CDR3 DNA: TGTGCCAGCGCCGGGACAGGGGCTGATGAGCAGTTCTTC
V gene: TRBV19; D gene: NA; clone size: NA; J gene: TRBJ2-2; CDR3 protein: CASSILRATGELFF; CDR3 DNA: TGTGCCAGTAGTATTCTCAGGGCCACCGGGGAGCTGTTTTTT
V gene: TRBV11-3; D gene: TRBD2; clone size: NA; J gene: TRBJ2-1; CDR3 protein: CASSRDYLYNEQFF; CDR3 DNA: TGTGCCAGCAGCCGGGACTACCTTTACAATGAGCAGTTCTTC
V gene: TRBV3-1/TRBV3-2; D gene: TRBD1; clone size: NA; J gene: TRBJ2-5; CDR3 protein: CASSPTGGAKTQYF; CDR3 DNA: TGTGCCAGCAGCCCAACAGGGGGCGCGAAGACCCAGTACTTC
V gene: TRBV6-5; D gene: TRBD1; clone size: NA; J gene: TRBJ1-6; CDR3 protein: CASSRGYNSPLHF; CDR3 DNA: TGTGCCAGCAGCAGGGGGTATAATTCACCCCTCCACTTT
V gene: TRBV2; D gene: NA; clone size: NA; J gene: TRBJ1-2; CDR3 protein: CASSGETTYGYTF; CDR3 DNA: TGTGCCAGCAGTGGTGAGACAACCTATGGCTACACCTTC
V gene: TRBV15; D gene: NA; clone size: once; J gene: TRBJ2-7; CDR3 protein: CATSRDSEQYF; CDR3 DNA: TGTGCCACCAGCAGAGATAGCGAGCAGTACTTC
V gene: TRBV7-2; D gene: NA; clone size: NA; J gene: TRBJ1-5; CDR3 protein: CASSPAGTLNQPQHF; CDR3 DNA: TGTGCCAGCAGCCCGGCCGGGACACTTAATCAGCCCCAGCATTTT
V gene: TRBV28; D gene: TRBD1; clone size: NA; J gene: TRBJ1-2; CDR3 protein: CATGTGVGYGYTF; CDR3 DNA: TGTGCCACAGGGACAGGGGTTGGCTATGGCTACACCTTC
V gene: TRBV19; D gene: NA; clone size: NA; J gene: TRBJ2-2; CDR3 protein: CASKYWAQDTGELFF; CDR3 DNA: TGTGCCAGTAAATATTGGGCACAAGACACCGGGGAGCTGTTTTTT
V gene: TRBV4-1; D gene: NA; clone size: NA; J gene: TRBJ1-5; CDR3 protein: CASSLTDSPNQPQHF; CDR3 DNA: TGCGCCAGCAGCCTAACGGACAGCCCAAATCAGCCCCAGCATTTT
V gene: TRBV4-1; D gene: TRBD1; clone size: few; J gene: TRBJ2-5; CDR3 protein: CASSPDILQGETQYF; CDR3 DNA: TGCGCCAGCAGCCCGGACATCCTACAGGGGGAGACCCAGTACTTC